This T cell receptor (beta chain) comes out of a study of early stage breast cancer tumors (dated by TCRdb to the late 2010s). General notes on the study: Of the approximately 15 invasive breast tumors, about a dozen were found to be estrogen receptor-positive, progesterone receptor-positive and HER2-negative. The samples as a whole yielded roughly 2,700,000 detected templates, corresponding to roughly 1.1 million unique clonotypes. Of the 12 ER+/PR+/HER2- tumors, eight were classified as invasive ductal carcinomas and four as invasive lobular carcinomas. The average read coverage per sample was about 10-fold.

Every sample was amplified as two independent genomic DNA replicates, using roughly 0.5 ug for blood and about 1.6 ug for tumor or normal breast. TCRB sequencing of genomic DNA was carried out with the ImmunoSeq Intro kit according to the manufacturer's instructions. For absolute quantification, the approximately 30-cycle multiplex PCR included proprietary primers along with spike-in control sequences. An 87-bp fragment spanning the CDR3 and flanking V and J genes was sequenced with single-end 150-bp reads. Each lane of an Illumina MiSeq using version 3.0 chemistry carried seven multiplexed samples, with two replicates per sample. In the source study's methods: The vendor's proprietary pipeline handled the raw data processing, merging both replicates into a single result for each sample. A clonotype was defined as productive rearrangements that share the same V-gene family, CDR3 amino acid sequence and J-gene segment. Clonality was computed as 1 minus the normalized Shannon entropy (Pielou evenness) of TCRB abundances. T cell density was estimated by dividing total templates by the number of input cells inferred from the DNA input amount. Recon with default parameters was used to estimate total repertoire diversity and clonality. Clonotypes with over 0.1% abundance in tumor and at least 32-fold higher abundance in tumor than in normal breast were defined as tumor-enriched. Not all clones reach the TCRdb copy of this immuneACCESS table, which keeps in-frame sequences only. Checked studies attribute under half of the gap to unresolved V genes and leave the rest unexplained. V, J and clone size are taken as reported in that table, and D and trimming were inferred from the DNA itself. The sample has just over 70,000 clones on record, roughly three quarters of them singletons. The ten largest clones capture about 3.6% of the sample.

Overall results and qualifications from the work: Enriched TCRB sequences shared across patients were found to be mostly commonly generated sequences that were unlikely to play an important role in the tumor microenvironment. Chain pairing and functional markers such as CD4, CD8 and FOXP3 were not captured by bulk genomic DNA sequencing of unsorted cells. The small cohort size prevented analysis by tumor subtype. Compared with adjacent normal breast tissue, tumors had higher clonality and approximately 2.5-fold greater T cell density. Repertoires from blood resembled normal breast more closely than tumor, and using blood as a reference for each tissue separated tumor from normal in 14 of 16 patients.

The study profiled bulk TCR beta-chain repertoires in matched peripheral blood, tumor and adjacent normal breast tissue taken from roughly 17 patients with early-stage breast cancer. Before surgery, whole blood (about 5-10 mL) was collected into EDTA tubes and processed within 2 hours. Peripheral blood mononuclear cells were isolated by Ficoll-Paque centrifugation in SepMate-50 tubes. For storage in liquid nitrogen, PBMCs were cryopreserved as aliquots of about 2 to 4 million cells in about 90% FBS with around 10% DMSO. The Qiagen AllPrep DNA/RNA Mini kit was used for genomic DNA extraction. With respect to this clone: The antigen this receptor binds is unknown. No per-base quality is available; no much larger clone lies one base away.

The CDR3 numbers 15 residues from cysteine through phenylalanine. Only CDR3 DNA is held: 45 bases, read in frame from base 1. Trimmed from V: 4 bases; trimmed from J: 2 bases; junction bases lacking a gene match: 3. Per the germline V gene, SGHRS is the CDR1 and YFSETQ is the CDR2. This TCR came from a person between 60 and 70 years old with breast cancer. Sequencing was performed on blood. The chain joins TRBV5-1 to TRBJ2-1; TRBD2 lines up with 10 middle nucleotides. The CDR3 region has the sequence CASSRTSGTYNEQFF. The nucleotides are TGCGCCAGCAGCCGGACTAGCGGCACCTACAATGAGCAGTTCTTC.